The subject of this entry is one T cell receptor (beta chain). Its cognate antigen is unknown. Germline values: CDR1 MNHEY, CDR2 SVGAGI. Between the trimmed V and J ends, which lost 0 bases and 1 base, there was a span of 12 bases. The CDR3 covers 16 residues. Clones were sequenced by immunoSEQ multiplex PCR, and TCRdb holds only the in-frame ones, with some missing. The profile shows about 680,000 clones, about 89% of them singletons. Treatment: approximately 18 received Ad26.COV2.S at low or high dose, single or two shots; five or six received placebo; per-sample allocation not given. It was on day 63 after the first vaccine or placebo injection that samples were taken. An Ad26 vector carrying the Wuhan-strain SARS-CoV-2 spike served as the vaccine. These data are taken from a study of Ad26.COV2.S vaccination and SARS-CoV-2 variants. Study-wide background: Ad26.COV2.S, an intramuscular injection, was given once or twice 56 days apart.

Findings of the study overall: Vaccine and placebo groups showed comparable non-spike TCR breadth.

The chain uses TRBV6-5 and TRBJ1-2; no firm D call. This sample comprised peripheral blood, obtained in a trial of Ad26.COV2.S vaccine versus placebo. This TCR derives from a person between 18 and 59 years old who received the Ad26.COV2.S COVID-19 vaccine or a placebo. CDR3 loop: CASSYSGSGRNYGYTF. The CDR3 DNA reads as TGTGCCAGCAGTTACTCGGGATCGGGCCGTAACTATGGCTACACCTTC.